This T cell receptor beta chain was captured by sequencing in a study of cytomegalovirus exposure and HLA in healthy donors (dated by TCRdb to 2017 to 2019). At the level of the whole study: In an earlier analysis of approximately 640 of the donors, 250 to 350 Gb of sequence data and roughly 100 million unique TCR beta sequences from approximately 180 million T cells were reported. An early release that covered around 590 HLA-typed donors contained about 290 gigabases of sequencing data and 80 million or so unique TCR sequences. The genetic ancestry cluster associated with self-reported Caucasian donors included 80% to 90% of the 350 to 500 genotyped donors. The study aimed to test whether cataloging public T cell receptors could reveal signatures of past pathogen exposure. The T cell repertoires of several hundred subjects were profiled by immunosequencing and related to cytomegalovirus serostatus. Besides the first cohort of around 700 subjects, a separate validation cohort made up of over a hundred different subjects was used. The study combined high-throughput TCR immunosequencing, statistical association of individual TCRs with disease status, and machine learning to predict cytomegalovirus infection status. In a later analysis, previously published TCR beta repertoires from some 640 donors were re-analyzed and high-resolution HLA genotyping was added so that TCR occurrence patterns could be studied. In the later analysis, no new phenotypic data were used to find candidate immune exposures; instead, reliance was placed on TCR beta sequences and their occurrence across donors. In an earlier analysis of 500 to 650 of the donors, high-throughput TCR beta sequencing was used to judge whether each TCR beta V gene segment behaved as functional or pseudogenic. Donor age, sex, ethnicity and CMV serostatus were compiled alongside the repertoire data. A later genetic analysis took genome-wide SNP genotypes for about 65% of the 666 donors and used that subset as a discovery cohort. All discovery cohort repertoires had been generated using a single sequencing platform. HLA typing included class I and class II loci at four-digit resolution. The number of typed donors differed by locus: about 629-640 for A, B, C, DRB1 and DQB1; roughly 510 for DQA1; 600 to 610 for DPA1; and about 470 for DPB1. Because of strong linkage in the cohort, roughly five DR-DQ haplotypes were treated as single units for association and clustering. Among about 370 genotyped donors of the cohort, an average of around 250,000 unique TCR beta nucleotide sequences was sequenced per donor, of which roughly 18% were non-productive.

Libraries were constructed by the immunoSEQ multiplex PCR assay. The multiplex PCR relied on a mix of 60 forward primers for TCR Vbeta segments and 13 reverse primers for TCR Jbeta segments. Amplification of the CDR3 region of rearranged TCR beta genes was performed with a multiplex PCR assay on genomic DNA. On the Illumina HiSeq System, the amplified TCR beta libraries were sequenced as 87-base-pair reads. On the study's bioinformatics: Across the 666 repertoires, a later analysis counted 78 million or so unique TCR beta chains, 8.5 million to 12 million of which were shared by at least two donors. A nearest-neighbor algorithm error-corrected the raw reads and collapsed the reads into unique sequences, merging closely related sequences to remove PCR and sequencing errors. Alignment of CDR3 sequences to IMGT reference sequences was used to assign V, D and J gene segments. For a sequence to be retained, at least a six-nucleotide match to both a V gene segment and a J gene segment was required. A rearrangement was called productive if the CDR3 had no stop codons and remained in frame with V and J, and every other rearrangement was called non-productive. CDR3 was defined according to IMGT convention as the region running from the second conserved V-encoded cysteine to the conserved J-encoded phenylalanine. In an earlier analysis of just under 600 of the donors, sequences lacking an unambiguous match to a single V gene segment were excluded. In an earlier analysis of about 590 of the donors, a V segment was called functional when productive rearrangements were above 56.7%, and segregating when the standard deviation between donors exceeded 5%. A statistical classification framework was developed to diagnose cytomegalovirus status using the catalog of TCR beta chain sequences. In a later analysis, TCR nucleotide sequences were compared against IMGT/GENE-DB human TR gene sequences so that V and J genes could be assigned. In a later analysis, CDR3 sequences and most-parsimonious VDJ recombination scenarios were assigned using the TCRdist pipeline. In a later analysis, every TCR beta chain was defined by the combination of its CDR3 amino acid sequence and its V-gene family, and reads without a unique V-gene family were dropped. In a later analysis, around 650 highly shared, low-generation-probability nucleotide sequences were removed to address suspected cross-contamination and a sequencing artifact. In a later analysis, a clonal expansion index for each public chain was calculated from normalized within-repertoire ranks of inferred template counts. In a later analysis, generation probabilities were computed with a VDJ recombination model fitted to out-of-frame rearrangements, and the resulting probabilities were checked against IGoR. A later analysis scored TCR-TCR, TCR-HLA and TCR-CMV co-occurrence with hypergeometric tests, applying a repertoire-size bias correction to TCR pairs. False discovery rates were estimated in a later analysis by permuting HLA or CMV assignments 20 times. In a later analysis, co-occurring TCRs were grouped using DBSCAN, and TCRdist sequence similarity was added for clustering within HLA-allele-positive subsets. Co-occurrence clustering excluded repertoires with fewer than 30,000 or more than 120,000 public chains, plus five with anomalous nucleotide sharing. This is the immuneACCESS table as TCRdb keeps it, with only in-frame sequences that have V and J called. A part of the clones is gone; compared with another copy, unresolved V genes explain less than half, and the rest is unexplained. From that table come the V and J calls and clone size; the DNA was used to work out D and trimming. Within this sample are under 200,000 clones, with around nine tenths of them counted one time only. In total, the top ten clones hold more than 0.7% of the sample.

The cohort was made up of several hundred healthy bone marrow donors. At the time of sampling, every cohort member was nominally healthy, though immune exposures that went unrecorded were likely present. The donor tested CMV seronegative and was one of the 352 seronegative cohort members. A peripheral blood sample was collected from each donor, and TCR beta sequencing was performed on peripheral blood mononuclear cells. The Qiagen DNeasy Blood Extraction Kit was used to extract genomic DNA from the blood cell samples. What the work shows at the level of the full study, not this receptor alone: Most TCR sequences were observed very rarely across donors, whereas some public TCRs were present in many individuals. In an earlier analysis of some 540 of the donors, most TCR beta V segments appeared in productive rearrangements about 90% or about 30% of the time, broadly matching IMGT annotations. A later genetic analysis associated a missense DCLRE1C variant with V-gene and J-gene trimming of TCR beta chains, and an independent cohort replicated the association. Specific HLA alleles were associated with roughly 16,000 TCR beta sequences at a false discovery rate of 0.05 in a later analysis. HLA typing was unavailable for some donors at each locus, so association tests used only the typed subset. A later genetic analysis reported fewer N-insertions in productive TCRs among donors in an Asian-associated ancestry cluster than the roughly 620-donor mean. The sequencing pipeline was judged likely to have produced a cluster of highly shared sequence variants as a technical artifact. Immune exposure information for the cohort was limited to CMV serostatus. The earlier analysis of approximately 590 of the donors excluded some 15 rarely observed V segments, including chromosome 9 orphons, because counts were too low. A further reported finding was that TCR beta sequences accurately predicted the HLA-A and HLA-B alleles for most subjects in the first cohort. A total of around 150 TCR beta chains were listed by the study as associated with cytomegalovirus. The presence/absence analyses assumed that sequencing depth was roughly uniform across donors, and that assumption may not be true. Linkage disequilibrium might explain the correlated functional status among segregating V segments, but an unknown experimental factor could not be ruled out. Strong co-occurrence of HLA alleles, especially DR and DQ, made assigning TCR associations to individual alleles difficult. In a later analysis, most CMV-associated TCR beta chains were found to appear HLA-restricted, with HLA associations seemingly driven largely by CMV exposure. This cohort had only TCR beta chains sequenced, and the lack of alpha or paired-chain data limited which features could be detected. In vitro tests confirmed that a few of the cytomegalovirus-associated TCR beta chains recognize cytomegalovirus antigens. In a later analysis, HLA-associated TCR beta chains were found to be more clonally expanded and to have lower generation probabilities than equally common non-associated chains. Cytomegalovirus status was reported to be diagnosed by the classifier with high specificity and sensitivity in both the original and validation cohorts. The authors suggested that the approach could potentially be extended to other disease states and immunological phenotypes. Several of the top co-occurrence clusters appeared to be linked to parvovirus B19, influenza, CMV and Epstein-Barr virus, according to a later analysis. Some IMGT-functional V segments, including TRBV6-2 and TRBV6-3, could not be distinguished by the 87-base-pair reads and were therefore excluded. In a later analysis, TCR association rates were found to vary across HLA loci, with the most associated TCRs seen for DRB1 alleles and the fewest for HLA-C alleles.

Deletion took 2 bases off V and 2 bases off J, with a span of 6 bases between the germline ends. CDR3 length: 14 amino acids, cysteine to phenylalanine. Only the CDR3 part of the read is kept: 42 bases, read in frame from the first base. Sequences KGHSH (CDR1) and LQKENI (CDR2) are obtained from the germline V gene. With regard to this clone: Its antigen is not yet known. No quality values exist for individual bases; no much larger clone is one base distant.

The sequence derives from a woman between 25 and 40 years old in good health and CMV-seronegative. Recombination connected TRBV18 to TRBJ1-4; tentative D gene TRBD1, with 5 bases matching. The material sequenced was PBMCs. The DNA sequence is TGTGCCAGCTCACCAGGGGCGACTAATGAAAAACTGTTTTTT. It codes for CASSPGATNEKLFF.